A single sample is the source of the 19 T cell receptor beta chains below, sequenced in a study of response to subunit inactivated influenza vaccine. Using its own MiXCR run on the RT-PCR reads, TCRdb lists one record per CDR3 protein. The table lists more than 600,000 distinct CDR3 sequences, 15% to 20% of them singletons, with around 9.9% in the top ten. The sequencing here drew on PBMCs from blood, taken 5 to 6 days after vaccination. The receptors here all came from a man aged 50-59 years who received an inactivated influenza vaccine.

V gene TRBV20-1 combines with J gene TRBJ2-5; 7 nucleotides align to TRBD1. Trimming removed 2 bases from V and 0 bases from J; junction bases left unmatched: 6. Germline V gene lookup returns CDR1 DFQATT and CDR2 SNEGSKA (reference sequence). The CDR3 extends over 15 amino acids. The CDR3 is CSARPRTGHQETQYF. In nucleotides, the CDR3 is TGCAGTGCTAGACCACGGACAGGCCACCAAGAGACCCAGTACTTC.

The table lists this clonotype with a few counts. This chain joins TRBV7-3 and TRBJ2-1; 8 bases align to TRBD2. J gave up 7 bases and V 4 bases, and 3 bases lay outside the gene matches. This CDR3 is 13 amino acids long. Germline V gene lookup returns CDR1 SGHTA and CDR2 FQGTGA. As DNA, the CDR3 is TGTGCCAGCAGCTCCGGGACTAGGAATGAGCAGTTCTTC. Residues: CASSSGTRNEQFF.

This clonotype was seen only a few times. This sequence joins TRBV5-6 and TRBJ1-3; D possibly corresponds to TRBD1 (6 bases). The CDR3 spans 17 residues. V lost 6 bases, J lost 0 bases, and 19 bases lay in between. Germline lookup yields CDR1 SGHDT and CDR2 YYEEEE. The CDR3 loop is CASTPGGRTISGNTIYF. DNA for the CDR3: TGTGCCAGCACCCCTGGGGGGCGGACGATCTCTGGAAACACCATATATTTT. The complete variable domain, with remaining parts taken from reference TRBV5-6 and TRBJ1-3, reads DAGVTQSPTHLIKTRGQQVTLRCSPKSGHDTVSWYQQALGQGPQFIFQYYEEEERQRGNFPDRFSGHQFPNYSSELNVNALLLGDSALYLCASTPGGRTISGNTIYFGEGSWLTVV.

This clonotype has only a few counts. This sequence joins TRBV6-6 and TRBJ2-7; 8 bases are shared with TRBD1. From germline, CDR1 is MNHNY and CDR2 SVGAGI (reference sequence). The CDR3 contains 12 residues. J gave up 5 bases and V 11 bases, and 8 bases lay outside the gene matches. The CDR3, as DNA: TGTGCCGCCGGGACAGGTATACACGAGCAGTACTTC. Amino acids: CAAGTGIHEQYF.

This clonotype was seen at least ten times. This chain uses TRBV29-1 with TRBJ2-4; 10 bases are shared with TRBD1. Germline CDR1 and CDR2: SQVTM and ANQGSEA. This CDR3 region has 14 residues. V shed 1 base and J 8 bases; nucleotides not matched to a gene: 5. The CDR3 protein is CSVEGTGGYDIQYF. The CDR3 nucleotides are TGCAGCGTTGAAGGGACAGGGGGGTATGACATTCAGTACTTC.

This clonotype was counted a few times. V gene TRBV27 combines with J gene TRBJ2-5, with TRBD1 as a possible D gene (6 bases). Trimming cost V 9 bases and J 5 bases, with 19 bases left between them. Germline V gene sequence: CDR1 MNHEY, CDR2 SMNVEV (reference sequence). CDR3 length: 14 residues. The CDR3 loop reads CARKKGETEETQYF. DNA for the CDR3: TGTGCCAGAAAAAAGGGGGAGACGGAGGAGACCCAGTACTTC.

This clonotype was seen more than once but under ten times. V is TRBV4-3 and J is TRBJ2-1, with 7 bases that match TRBD2. Unmatched junction bases numbered 9, after V lost 0 bases and J lost 4 bases. This CDR3 region has 17 residues. Germline V gene lookup returns CDR1 LGHNA and CDR2 YSLEER. DNA of the CDR3: TGCGCCAGCAGCCAAGATACGGCGGGAGAGCTATACAATGAGCAGTTCTTC. Translating gives CASSQDTAGELYNEQFF.

This rearrangement joins TRBV7-8 to TRBJ2-7, with 10 bases that match TRBD1. Germline CDR1 reads SGHVS; CDR2 reads FQNEAQ. Trimming took 5 bases from V and 5 from J; bases not matched to a gene: 9. CDR3 length: 15 amino acids. CDR3 nucleotide sequence: TGTGCCAGCAGCACCCCGGGACAGGGGCACGACGAGCAGTACTTC. It codes for CASSTPGQGHDEQYF.

The J gene is TRBJ2-5, the V gene TRBV12-3 or TRBV12-4, with 11 bases matching TRBD1. CDR3 size: 15 residues. The junction had 6 bases not matched to a gene; V was cut back by 5 bases and J by 4 bases. The CDR3 protein is CASSKGQGDGETQYF. For the CDR3, the DNA is TGTGCCAGCAGTAAGGGACAGGGGGATGGAGAGACCCAGTACTTC.

This clonotype has a count of ten or more. V usage is TRBV9 and J usage is TRBJ1-2; D unclear. The germline CDR1 and CDR2 sequences are SGDLS and YYNGEE. The germline V and J ends were trimmed by 7 bases and 0 bases, with 10 bases remaining between them. The CDR3 length is 13 residues. This CDR3 reads CASGGESNYGYTF. The CDR3 DNA follows: TGTGCCAGCGGTGGGGAATCTAACTATGGCTACACCTTC.

J is TRBJ2-3 and V is TRBV12-3 or TRBV12-4, with D perhaps matching TRBD1 or TRBD2 (5 bases each). The CDR3 is 16 amino acids. Trimming left V 2 bases short and J 1 base short, with 13 bases between. The CDR3 region is CASSLRQGRGTDTQYF. In DNA, the CDR3 is TGTGCCAGCAGTTTACGGCAGGGACGGGGCACAGATACGCAGTATTTT.

This chain connects TRBV6-2 or TRBV6-3 to TRBJ2-1, with TRBD2 matching 13 bases. The V and J ends lost 4 bases and 10 bases, in that order; junction bases with no gene match: 16. The CDR3 has 18 residues. Per the germline V gene, CDR1 is MNHEY and CDR2 is SVGEGT. The CDR3 region is CASSSPQGLAGVAYEQFF. DNA for the CDR3: TGTGCCAGCAGTTCCCCCCAAGGACTAGCGGGGGTTGCCTACGAGCAGTTCTTC.

This clonotype has only a few counts. V usage is TRBV20-1 and J usage is TRBJ2-2, with 8 bases aligning to TRBD1. The CDR3 consists of 17 residues. The V and J ends lost 0 bases and 2 bases, in that order; junction bases with no gene match: 8. Germline V CDR1 and CDR2: DFQATT, SNEGSKA (reference sequence). The CDR3 region has the DNA TGCAGTGCTAGAGAATACAGGGGGACTTCAAACACCGGGGAGCTGTTTTTT. This translates into CSAREYRGTSNTGELFF.

The rearrangement uses TRBV9 and TRBJ2-7, with 7 bases that match TRBD1. This CDR3 spans 16 amino acids. J was trimmed by 2 bases and V by 4 bases; bases with no gene match: 12. The germline CDR1 and CDR2 sequences are SGDLS and YYNGEE. CDR3 sequence: CASSQHPGTATYEQYF. CDR3 sequence (DNA): TGTGCCAGCAGCCAACACCCCGGGACAGCGACCTACGAGCAGTACTTC. The whole variable domain, remainder taken from reference TRBV9 and TRBJ2-7, is DSGVTQTPKHLITATGQRVTLRCSPRSGDLSVYWYQQSLDQGLQFLIQYYNGEERAKGNILERFSAQQFPDLHSELNLSSLELGDSALYFCASSQHPGTATYEQYFGPGTRLTVT.

The sample holds a few counts of this clonotype. The chain joins TRBV5-1 to TRBJ2-5; TRBD2 matches 9 bases. Germline V gene sequence: CDR1 SGHRS, CDR2 YFSETQ. V lost 0 bases, J lost 5 bases, and 8 bases stayed unmatched. This CDR3 spans 16 amino acids. The CDR3 protein is CASSLEASGIGETQYF. DNA of the CDR3: TGCGCCAGCAGCTTGGAGGCTAGCGGGATCGGGGAGACCCAGTACTTC.

The chain's CDR3 is CASSQDRAGGEKLFF. DNA of the CDR3: TGTGCCAGCAGCCAAGACAGGGCCGGTGGTGAAAAACTGTTTTTT. The chain combines TRBV4-2 with TRBJ1-4; D perhaps matches TRBD1 (5 bases). The CDR3 consists of 15 residues. Germline assignment: CDR1 LGHNA and CDR2 YNFKEQ. The V end was cut by 0 bases, the J end by 7 bases, with 12 bases between.

The table lists this clonotype with many counts. The chain couples TRBV5-1 to TRBJ2-3; the match to TRBD2 covers 7 bases. CDR1 is SGHRS and CDR2 is YFSETQ in the germline V gene. The CDR3 runs to 16 residues. Trimming at V came to 0 bases and at J to 3 bases, leaving 7 bases not matched to a gene. The CDR3 loop is CASSLAVAGVTDTQYF. The CDR3 DNA is TGCGCCAGCAGCTTGGCCGTCGCGGGAGTTACAGATACGCAGTATTTT. The entire variable domain, with the rest obtained from reference TRBV5-1 and TRBJ2-3, is as follows: KAGVTQTPRYLIKTRGQQVTLSCSPISGHRSVSWYQQTPGQGLQFLFEYFSETQRNKGNFPGRFSGRQFSNSRSEMNVSTLELGDSALYLCASSLAVAGVTDTQYFGPGTRLTVL.

The chain links TRBV5-1 to TRBJ2-1; no clear D. V was shortened by 0 bases and J by 7 bases, with 8 bases between the two germline ends. The CDR3 extends over 13 amino acids. CDR1 and CDR2 (germline): SGHRS, YFSETQ. The CDR3 loop reads CASSLEVLNEQFF. DNA for the CDR3: TGCGCCAGCAGCTTGGAGGTTTTAAATGAGCAGTTCTTC.

The chain couples TRBV20-1 to TRBJ2-5; D is unclear. The germline V and J ends were trimmed by 3 bases and 5 bases, with 19 bases remaining between them. CDR3 length: 15 residues. CDR1 is DFQATT, CDR2 SNEGSKA, per germline (reference sequence). The CDR3 DNA sequence: TGCAGTGCTAGTGCGGTTCTAGTGGCCAGGGAGACCCAGTACTTC. Translation: CSASAVLVARETQYF.